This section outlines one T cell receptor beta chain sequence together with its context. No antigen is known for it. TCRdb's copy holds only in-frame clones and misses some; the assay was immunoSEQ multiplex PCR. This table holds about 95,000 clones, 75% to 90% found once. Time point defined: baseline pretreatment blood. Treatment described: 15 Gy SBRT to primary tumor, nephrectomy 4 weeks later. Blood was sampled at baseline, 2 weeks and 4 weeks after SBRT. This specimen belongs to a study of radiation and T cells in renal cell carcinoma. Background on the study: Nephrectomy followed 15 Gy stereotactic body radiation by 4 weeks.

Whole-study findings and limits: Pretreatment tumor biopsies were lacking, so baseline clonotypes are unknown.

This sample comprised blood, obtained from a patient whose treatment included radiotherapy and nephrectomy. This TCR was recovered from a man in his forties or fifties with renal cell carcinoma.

The CDR3 sequence: CASSQSLRVEFF. CDR3 bases: TGTGCCAGCAGCCAATCTTTAAGGGTTGAGTTCTTC. The chain is built from TRBV14 and TRBJ2-1; D not certain. The CDR3 extends over 12 amino acids. Deletions cut 2 bases from V and 14 bases from J, with 13 bases between. Germline loops: CDR1 SGHDN, CDR2 FVKESK.